This record looks at one TCR beta chain sequence and its context. What it binds is not known. The CDR3 goes on 3 residues after the read ends, and that part is filled in from the germline J gene. Assay used: immunoSEQ multiplex PCR; TCRdb lists only in-frame clones, some missing. This sample's table reports 35,000 to 45,000 clones. The data were obtained in a study of T cells in women clearing cervical HPV infection. Across the study: Donors had HPV16-related CIN3 or worse; 2 had invasive cancer.

General observations from the study: Effector/memory and HPV-specific T cells were not isolated, and association timing is unknown.

This CDR3 spans 13 amino acids. Germline V lookup: CDR1 SEHNR, CDR2 FQNEAQ (reference sequence). V lost 2 bases to trimming and J lost 3 bases, with 4 bases between them. This sequence was found in a woman between 18 and 69 years old with a cervical HPV16 infection that either progressed to CIN3+ or cleared (not recorded which). The sample consisted of blood buffy coat. V and J are TRBV7-9 and TRBJ2-2; D is unclear. The CDR3 is CASSLRDTGELFF. The sequenced part of the CDR3 DNA is TGTGCCAGCAGCTTAAGGGACACCGGGGAG.